A selection of T cell receptor beta chains follows, all from one sample in a study of T cell repertoires in cytomegalovirus infection. MiXCR was run by TCRdb on the reads, yielding one entry per CDR3 protein. The data contain about 360,000 distinct CDR3 sequences, about a sixth of them singletons. The specimen sequenced was PBMCs. These receptors came from a human donor in good health (CMV status not recorded). Some clones in this sample may be carry-over from other donors' samples. Each CDR3 is given with its conserved first and last residue. The D gene is left open where the match is weak. Part of the rows lack a size; the others show once, few, many or a class for expanded clones.

j_call: TRBJ1-6
d_call: .
clone_size: many
v_call: TRBV7-2
cdr3_aa: CASSSGPLTATNSPLHF
cdr3_nt: TGTGCCAGCAGCTCGGGGCCCTTGACAGCGACTAATTCACCCCTCCACTTT

j_call: TRBJ1-2
d_call: TRBD1
clone_size: many
v_call: TRBV20-1
cdr3_aa: CSARRTGGNYGYTF
cdr3_nt: TGCAGTGCTAGAAGGACAGGGGGGAACTATGGCTACACCTTC

j_call: TRBJ1-1
d_call: .
clone_size: many
v_call: TRBV28
cdr3_aa: CASSLSLKLMNTEAFF
cdr3_nt: TGTGCCAGCAGTTTATCCCTGAAACTGATGAACACTGAAGCTTTCTTT

j_call: TRBJ1-1
d_call: .
clone_size: .
v_call: TRBV7-3
cdr3_aa: CASSSDPGAVARGTEAFF
cdr3_nt: TGTGCCAGCAGCTCCGACCCGGGGGCCGTAGCGCGGGGCACTGAAGCTTTCTTT

j_call: TRBJ2-7
d_call: .
clone_size: many
v_call: TRBV7-9
cdr3_aa: CASSLNSRDGEQYF
cdr3_nt: TGTGCCAGCAGCTTAAACAGCCGGGACGGGGAGCAGTACTTC

j_call: TRBJ2-1
d_call: .
clone_size: .
v_call: TRBV10-3
cdr3_aa: CAISEFLVNEQFF
cdr3_nt: TGTGCCATCAGTGAGTTTCTAGTCAATGAGCAGTTCTTC

j_call: TRBJ2-7
d_call: TRBD1
clone_size: few
v_call: TRBV7-2
cdr3_aa: CASSLVGQGAYEQYF
cdr3_nt: TGTGCCAGCAGCTTGGTCGGACAGGGGGCCTACGAGCAGTACTTC

j_call: TRBJ2-7
d_call: .
clone_size: .
v_call: TRBV5-4
cdr3_aa: CASSFYRLGEQYF
cdr3_nt: TGTGCCAGCAGCTTTTACCGCCTTGGAGAGCAGTACTTC

j_call: TRBJ1-5
d_call: TRBD1
clone_size: many
v_call: TRBV7-6
cdr3_aa: CASSPGQGVQPQHF
cdr3_nt: TGTGCCAGCAGCCCGGGACAGGGGGTTCAGCCCCAGCATTTT

j_call: TRBJ1-2
d_call: .
clone_size: many
v_call: TRBV7-9
cdr3_aa: CASSPTDRWGYTF
cdr3_nt: TGTGCCAGCAGCCCCACGGACCGCTGGGGCTACACCTTC

j_call: TRBJ2-1
d_call: .
clone_size: .
v_call: TRBV4-1
cdr3_aa: CASSRGVAEYNEQFF
cdr3_nt: TGCGCCAGCAGCCGGGGGGTAGCGGAGTACAATGAGCAGTTCTTC

j_call: TRBJ1-1
d_call: .
clone_size: few
v_call: TRBV28
cdr3_aa: CASSREWGQITEAFF
cdr3_nt: TGTGCCAGCAGTCGGGAATGGGGGCAGATCACTGAAGCTTTCTTT

j_call: TRBJ2-1
d_call: .
clone_size: many
v_call: TRBV19
cdr3_aa: CASSTIRRDRAFF
cdr3_nt: TGTGCCAGTAGTACCATTCGCAGGGATAGGGCTTTCTTC

j_call: TRBJ1-1
d_call: .
clone_size: many
v_call: TRBV6-1
cdr3_aa: CASSESLRDAFF
cdr3_nt: TGTGCCAGCAGTGAATCCCTCAGGGATGCTTTCTTT

j_call: TRBJ2-7
d_call: .
clone_size: many
v_call: TRBV7-2
cdr3_aa: CASSLQHTYEQYF
cdr3_nt: TGTGCCAGCAGCTTACAGCATACCTACGAGCAGTACTTC

j_call: TRBJ1-2
d_call: TRBD1
clone_size: .
v_call: TRBV5-1
cdr3_aa: CASSLQGDSPYGYTF
cdr3_nt: TGCGCCAGCAGCTTGCAGGGGGACTCACCCTATGGCTACACCTTC

j_call: TRBJ2-7
d_call: .
clone_size: few
v_call: TRBV7-9
cdr3_aa: CASSFSGNEQYF
cdr3_nt: TGTGCCAGCAGCTTTAGTGGCAACGAGCAGTACTTC

j_call: TRBJ1-2
d_call: .
clone_size: many
v_call: TRBV7-9
cdr3_aa: CASSFGQRSYGYTF
cdr3_nt: TGTGCCAGCAGCTTCGGACAGCGGAGCTATGGCTACACCTTC

j_call: TRBJ1-4
d_call: .
clone_size: .
v_call: TRBV19
cdr3_aa: CASSILEPANEKLFF
cdr3_nt: TGTGCCAGTAGTATATTGGAGCCGGCTAATGAAAAACTGTTTTTT

j_call: TRBJ2-2
d_call: .
clone_size: .
v_call: TRBV7-6
cdr3_aa: CASSLTNRPGELFF
cdr3_nt: TGTGCCAGCAGCTTAACGAACCGTCCCGGGGAGCTGTTTTTT

j_call: TRBJ2-3
d_call: TRBD1
clone_size: .
v_call: TRBV5-4
cdr3_aa: CASRRTGGPPDTQYF
cdr3_nt: TGTGCCAGCAGGAGGACAGGGGGGCCCCCAGATACGCAGTATTTT

j_call: TRBJ1-5
d_call: .
clone_size: .
v_call: TRBV12-3/TRBV12-4
cdr3_aa: CASSFGTGRPQHF
cdr3_nt: TGTGCCAGCAGTTTTGGCACGGGCCGGCCCCAGCATTTT

j_call: TRBJ2-1
d_call: .
clone_size: .
v_call: TRBV18
cdr3_aa: CASSPPGRGYNEQFF
cdr3_nt: TGTGCCAGCTCACCACCGGGCAGGGGCTACAATGAGCAGTTCTTC

j_call: TRBJ2-1
d_call: .
clone_size: .
v_call: TRBV7-2
cdr3_aa: CASRPDSYNEQFF
cdr3_nt: TGTGCCAGCAGGCCCGACAGCTACAATGAGCAGTTCTTC

j_call: TRBJ1-1
d_call: TRBD1
clone_size: few
v_call: TRBV19
cdr3_aa: CASTDRGIQNTEAFF
cdr3_nt: TGTGCCAGTACGGACAGGGGAATTCAGAACACTGAAGCTTTCTTT

j_call: TRBJ1-6
d_call: .
clone_size: many
v_call: TRBV5-5
cdr3_aa: CASSLEITGNSPLHF
cdr3_nt: TGTGCCAGCAGCTTGGAGATTACAGGGAATTCACCCCTCCACTTT

j_call: TRBJ2-3
d_call: TRBD1
clone_size: .
v_call: TRBV7-2
cdr3_aa: CASSLGDRGVEQYF
cdr3_nt: TGTGCCAGCAGCTTAGGGGACAGGGGGGTAGAGCAGTATTTT

j_call: TRBJ1-1
d_call: .
clone_size: few
v_call: TRBV29-1
cdr3_aa: CSVGVKVNTEAFF
cdr3_nt: TGCAGCGTTGGAGTAAAGGTTAACACTGAAGCTTTCTTT

j_call: TRBJ2-4
d_call: .
clone_size: .
v_call: TRBV19
cdr3_aa: CASSIVVAEAQYF
cdr3_nt: TGTGCCAGTAGTATAGTGGTCGCAGAAGCCCAGTACTTC

j_call: TRBJ2-5
d_call: .
clone_size: many
v_call: TRBV7-2
cdr3_aa: CASPWDLPQYF
cdr3_nt: TGTGCCAGCCCCTGGGACCTCCCCCAGTACTTC

j_call: TRBJ2-7
d_call: .
clone_size: .
v_call: TRBV18
cdr3_aa: CASSPVRTPYEQYF
cdr3_nt: TGTGCCAGCTCCCCCGTAAGAACACCCTACGAGCAGTACTTC

j_call: TRBJ2-1
d_call: TRBD2
clone_size: many
v_call: TRBV7-2
cdr3_aa: CASRGLADYNEQFF
cdr3_nt: TGTGCCAGCCGAGGGCTAGCGGATTACAATGAGCAGTTCTTC

j_call: TRBJ1-1
d_call: .
clone_size: few
v_call: TRBV6-2/TRBV6-3
cdr3_aa: CASSYGVATEAFF
cdr3_nt: TGTGCCAGCAGTTACGGGGTTGCCACTGAAGCTTTCTTT

j_call: TRBJ1-2
d_call: .
clone_size: .
v_call: TRBV7-9
cdr3_aa: CASSQTNYGYTF
cdr3_nt: TGTGCCAGCAGTCAGACTAACTATGGCTACACCTTC

j_call: TRBJ1-1
d_call: .
clone_size: many
v_call: TRBV19
cdr3_aa: CASSVSTGLNGGNTEAFF
cdr3_nt: TGTGCCAGTAGCGTTTCAACAGGTCTCAACGGTGGGAACACTGAAGCTTTCTTT

j_call: TRBJ1-3
d_call: .
clone_size: many
v_call: TRBV11-2
cdr3_aa: CASSVSYGNTIYF
cdr3_nt: TGTGCCAGCAGCGTGTCTTACGGAAACACCATATATTTT

j_call: TRBJ2-5
d_call: TRBD2
clone_size: .
v_call: TRBV4-2
cdr3_aa: CASSIPGLGDGTQYF
cdr3_nt: TGTGCCAGCAGCATTCCGGGACTAGGGGACGGGACCCAGTACTTC

j_call: TRBJ2-5
d_call: .
clone_size: many
v_call: TRBV7-6
cdr3_aa: CASSIGLVGETQYF
cdr3_nt: TGTGCCAGCAGTATAGGACTGGTCGGGGAGACCCAGTACTTC

j_call: TRBJ2-7
d_call: .
clone_size: few
v_call: TRBV19
cdr3_aa: CASSINRESEQYF
cdr3_nt: TGTGCCAGTAGTATCAATCGGGAGTCCGAGCAGTACTTC

j_call: TRBJ1-1
d_call: .
clone_size: .
v_call: TRBV7-2
cdr3_aa: CASSLATGSTEAFF
cdr3_nt: TGTGCCAGCAGCTTAGCTACGGGTAGTACTGAAGCTTTCTTT

j_call: TRBJ2-1
d_call: .
clone_size: .
v_call: TRBV20-1
cdr3_aa: CSAPPRSGNEQFF
cdr3_nt: TGCAGTGCCCCTCCCCGGTCGGGGAATGAGCAGTTCTTC

j_call: TRBJ2-1
d_call: TRBD2
clone_size: many
v_call: TRBV5-6
cdr3_aa: CASSLVASGRGNEQFF
cdr3_nt: TGTGCCAGCAGCTTGGTGGCTAGCGGGAGAGGGAATGAGCAGTTCTTC

j_call: TRBJ1-2
d_call: .
clone_size: .
v_call: TRBV4-1
cdr3_aa: CASSQDKASGYGYTF
cdr3_nt: TGCGCCAGCAGCCAAGATAAGGCGAGCGGCTATGGCTACACCTTC

j_call: TRBJ2-2
d_call: .
clone_size: .
v_call: TRBV7-9
cdr3_aa: CASSKRRGNTGELFF
cdr3_nt: TGTGCCAGCAGCAAAAGGAGGGGAAACACCGGGGAGCTGTTTTTT

j_call: TRBJ1-2
d_call: .
clone_size: .
v_call: TRBV19
cdr3_aa: CASSEYGYGYTF
cdr3_nt: TGTGCCAGTAGTGAGTATGGCTATGGCTACACCTTC

j_call: TRBJ2-1
d_call: TRBD2
clone_size: many
v_call: TRBV6-2/TRBV6-3
cdr3_aa: CASSYGASGTSYNEQFF
cdr3_nt: TGTGCCAGCAGTTACGGGGCTAGCGGGACATCCTACAATGAGCAGTTCTTC

j_call: TRBJ1-2
d_call: .
clone_size: few
v_call: TRBV10-3
cdr3_aa: CAISDPRQRNYGYTF
cdr3_nt: TGTGCCATCAGTGACCCCCGACAGAGAAACTATGGCTACACCTTC

j_call: TRBJ1-5
d_call: .
clone_size: many
v_call: TRBV7-8
cdr3_aa: CASSLGGAWSNQPQHF
cdr3_nt: TGTGCCAGCAGCTTAGGAGGGGCTTGGAGCAATCAGCCCCAGCATTTT

j_call: TRBJ2-7
d_call: TRBD2
clone_size: many
v_call: TRBV12-3/TRBV12-4
cdr3_aa: CASSLAGGPGEQYF
cdr3_nt: TGTGCCAGCAGTTTAGCGGGAGGGCCGGGGGAGCAGTACTTC

j_call: TRBJ2-3
d_call: .
clone_size: .
v_call: TRBV7-4
cdr3_aa: CARSLSREFTDTQYF
cdr3_nt: TGTGCCCGCAGCTTAAGTCGGGAGTTCACAGATACGCAGTATTTT

j_call: TRBJ1-4
d_call: TRBD1
clone_size: .
v_call: TRBV7-9
cdr3_aa: CASSLTGVSYEKLFF
cdr3_nt: TGTGCCAGCAGCTTGACAGGGGTTTCCTATGAAAAACTGTTTTTT

j_call: TRBJ2-1
d_call: .
clone_size: few
v_call: TRBV5-1
cdr3_aa: CASSFDPGNEQFF
cdr3_nt: TGCGCCAGCAGCTTCGACCCAGGCAATGAGCAGTTCTTC

j_call: TRBJ1-3
d_call: .
clone_size: few
v_call: TRBV5-6
cdr3_aa: CASSLRQLGNTIYF
cdr3_nt: TGTGCCAGCAGCTTGAGGCAGCTGGGAAACACCATATATTTT

j_call: TRBJ1-4
d_call: .
clone_size: .
v_call: TRBV12-3/TRBV12-4
cdr3_aa: CASSLYREKLFF
cdr3_nt: TGTGCCAGCAGTTTATACAGGGAAAAACTGTTTTTT

j_call: TRBJ2-7
d_call: TRBD1
clone_size: few
v_call: TRBV19
cdr3_aa: CASSIRQGDEQYF
cdr3_nt: TGTGCCAGTAGTATCCGACAGGGAGACGAGCAGTACTTC

j_call: TRBJ2-5
d_call: .
clone_size: many
v_call: TRBV7-2
cdr3_aa: CASSFGPFKETQYF
cdr3_nt: TGTGCCAGCAGCTTCGGGCCCTTCAAGGAGACCCAGTACTTC

j_call: TRBJ1-2
d_call: .
clone_size: .
v_call: TRBV12-3/TRBV12-4
cdr3_aa: CASSLVPGNGYTF
cdr3_nt: TGTGCCAGCAGTTTAGTTCCGGGAAATGGCTACACCTTC

j_call: TRBJ1-2
d_call: .
clone_size: once
v_call: TRBV7-9
cdr3_aa: CASSLAGDYTF
cdr3_nt: TGTGCCAGCAGCTTAGCAGGGGACTACACCTTC

j_call: TRBJ2-7
d_call: .
clone_size: .
v_call: TRBV7-8
cdr3_aa: CASTGRISPLSSYEQYF
cdr3_nt: TGTGCCAGCACGGGCCGAATTTCCCCTCTGAGCTCCTACGAGCAGTACTTC